The subject of this entry is one T cell receptor (beta chain). This specimen belongs to a study of cytomegalovirus exposure and HLA in healthy donors. The J segment lost 3 bases and the V segment lost 2 bases, leaving 2 bases of the junction unmatched. Germline V CDR1 and CDR2: SGHNT, YYREEE (reference sequence). The CDR3 has 14 amino acids. Primers for the PCR totalled 60 Vbeta and 13 Jbeta. The table came from immunoSEQ multiplex PCR; TCRdb's copy has only in-frame clones and leaves some out. The sample carries over 100,000 clones, around 72% recorded once. The sample consisted of PBMCs. This chain joins TRBV5-4 and TRBJ2-7; TRBD1 agrees at 10 bases. This TCR derives from a man between 45 and 60 years old in good health and CMV-seropositive. The CDR3 DNA reads as TGTGCCAGCAGCTTTCGGGACAGGGGCTACGAGCAGTACTTC. Its translation: CASSFRDRGYEQYF.